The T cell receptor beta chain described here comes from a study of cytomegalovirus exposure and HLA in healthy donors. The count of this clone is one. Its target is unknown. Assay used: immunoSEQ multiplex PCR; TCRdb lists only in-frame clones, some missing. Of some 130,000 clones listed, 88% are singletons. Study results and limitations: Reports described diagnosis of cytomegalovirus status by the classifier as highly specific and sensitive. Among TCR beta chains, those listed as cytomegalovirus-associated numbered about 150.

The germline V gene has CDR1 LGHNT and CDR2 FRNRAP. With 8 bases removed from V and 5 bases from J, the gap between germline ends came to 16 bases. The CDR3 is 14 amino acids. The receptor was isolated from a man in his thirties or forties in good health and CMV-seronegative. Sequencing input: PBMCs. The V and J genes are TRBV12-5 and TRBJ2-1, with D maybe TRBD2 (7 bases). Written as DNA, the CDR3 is TGTGCTAGTTGGGGGGCGGGAGAACACAATGAGCAGTTCTTC. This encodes CASWGAGEHNEQFF.